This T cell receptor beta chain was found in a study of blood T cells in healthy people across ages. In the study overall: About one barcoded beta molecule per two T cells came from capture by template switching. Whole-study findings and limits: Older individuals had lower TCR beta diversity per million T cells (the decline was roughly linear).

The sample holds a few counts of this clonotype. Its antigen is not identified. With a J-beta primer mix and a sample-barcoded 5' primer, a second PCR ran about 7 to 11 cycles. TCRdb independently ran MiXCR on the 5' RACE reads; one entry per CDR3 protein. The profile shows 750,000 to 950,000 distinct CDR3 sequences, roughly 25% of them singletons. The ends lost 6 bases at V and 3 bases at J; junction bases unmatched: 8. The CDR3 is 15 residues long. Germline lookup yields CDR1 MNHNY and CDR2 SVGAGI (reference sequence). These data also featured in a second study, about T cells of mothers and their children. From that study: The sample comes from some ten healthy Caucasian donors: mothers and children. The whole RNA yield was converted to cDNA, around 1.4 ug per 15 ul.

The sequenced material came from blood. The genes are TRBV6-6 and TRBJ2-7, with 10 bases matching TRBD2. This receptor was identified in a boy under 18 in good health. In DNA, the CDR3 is TGTGCCAGCAGGGGCATAGCGGGGGGAGACTACGAGCAGTACTTC. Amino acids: CASRGIAGGDYEQYF.